The 18 T cell receptor beta chains given below trace back to one sample, sequenced in a study of siplizumab effects on memory and regulatory T cells. TCRdb's copy holds only in-frame clones and misses some; the assay was immunoSEQ multiplex PCR. This sample has 85,000 or so clones, with around 93% found just once. The specimen sequenced was CD8+ T cells sorted from blood. These TCRs come from a human donor in good health.

The genes are TRBV19 and TRBJ2-1, with TRBD1 matching 8 bases. CDR3 size: 16 residues. With V trimmed by 4 bases and J by 8 bases, 13 bases remained unmatched. Germline V CDR1 and CDR2: LNHDA, SQIVND (reference sequence). In nucleotides, the CDR3 is TGTGCCAGTAGTACCGTTCTCCGGACAGGGTGGGATGAGCAGTTCTTC. Its protein product is CASSTVLRTGWDEQFF.

V and J are TRBV27 and TRBJ1-3; TRBD1 matches 8 bases. The ends lost 6 bases at V and 5 bases at J; junction bases unmatched: 6. Germline assignment: CDR1 MNHEY and CDR2 SMNVEV (reference sequence). The length of the CDR3 is 14 residues. CDR3 residues: CASSRRGRRNTIYF. CDR3 sequence (DNA): TGTGCCAGCAGCCGCAGGGGGCGGCGAAACACCATATATTTT.

V and J are TRBV4-2 and TRBJ2-7; 7 nucleotides line up with TRBD2. J was trimmed by 5 bases and V by 1 base; bases with no gene match: 5. Germline loops: CDR1 LGHNA, CDR2 YNFKEQ. CDR3 length: 14 residues. The CDR3 nucleotides are TGTGCCAGCAGCCAAGGACGGGAGGCTGACGAGCAGTACTTC. Translation: CASSQGREADEQYF.

The chain employs TRBV10-3 and TRBJ2-2, with D maybe TRBD2 (6 bases). The CDR3 runs 15 residues. V was pared by 2 bases and J by 3 bases, with 10 bases between. CDR1 is ENHRY, CDR2 SYGVKD, per germline. DNA for the CDR3: TGTGCCATCAGTGAGACCCGGGAGTACACCGGGGAGCTGTTTTTT. It codes for CAISETREYTGELFF.

This clone was recorded only once. The chain is built from TRBV10-1 and TRBJ2-7, with D unclear. The V gene's germline CDR1 is WNHNN and CDR2 SYGVQD (reference sequence). Trimming shortened V by 0 bases and J by 3 bases, and 9 bases separated the two germline ends. CDR3 length equals 14 residues. Here the CDR3 DNA reads TGCGCCAGCAGTGAGTCAGCTCTAGGCTACGAGCAGTACTTC. Encoded protein: CASSESALGYEQYF.

The rearrangement links TRBV27 to TRBJ2-3; 8 nucleotides align to TRBD2. Trimming took 1 base from V and 6 from J; bases not matched to a gene: 9. CDR3 length: 16 amino acids. Germline V CDR1 and CDR2: MNHEY, SMNVEV (reference sequence). The CDR3 loop is CASSLLSAGGLDTQYF. In DNA form, the CDR3 reads TGTGCCAGCAGTTTATTGTCCGCGGGAGGTCTGGATACGCAGTATTTT.

The chain recombines TRBV29-1 with TRBJ2-7; D is possibly TRBD1 (6 bases). CDR3 length: 12 residues. Germline values: CDR1 SQVTM, CDR2 ANQGSEA. V gave up 6 bases and J gave up 7 bases, with 16 bases separating them. This CDR3 reads CSVVSTGSEQYF. CDR3 nucleotides: TGCAGCGTGGTCTCTACAGGGTCGGAGCAGTACTTC.

CDR3 nucleotides: TGTGCCACGGGACAGGGCACAGATACGCAGTATTTT. It codes for CATGQGTDTQYF. The chain uses TRBV19 and TRBJ2-3, with 8 bases fitting TRBD1. The J segment lost 1 base and the V segment lost 10 bases, leaving 1 base of the junction unmatched. Germline CDR1 is LNHDA and CDR2 is SQIVND (reference sequence). The CDR3 extends over 12 amino acids.

This clone has just one count. The chain recombines TRBV6-6 with TRBJ2-2; TRBD2 agrees at 11 bases. CDR3 length: 14 amino acids. Germline lookup yields CDR1 MNHNY and CDR2 SVGAGI (reference sequence). The J segment lost 4 bases and the V segment lost 7 bases, leaving 2 bases of the junction unmatched. The CDR3 reads CASTGTSGTGELFF. In DNA form, the CDR3 reads TGTGCCAGCACCGGGACTAGCGGCACCGGGGAGCTGTTTTTT.

V is TRBV9 and J is TRBJ2-3; D is unclear. The CDR3 consists of 13 residues. Per germline, CDR1 SGDLS and CDR2 YYNGEE. V was shortened by 0 bases and J by 5 bases, with 7 bases between the two germline ends. The CDR3 sequence is CASSVGGVDTQYF. CDR3 sequence (DNA): TGTGCCAGCAGCGTAGGTGGGGTAGATACGCAGTATTTT.

The rearrangement joins TRBV2 to TRBJ2-1; D is ambiguous. Trimming stripped 3 bases from V and 3 bases from J, with 12 bases between. This CDR3 contains 15 residues. Germline CDR1 and CDR2: SNHLY and FYNNEI. DNA for the CDR3: TGTGCCAGCAGTGAGGGATCAGCCGTCTACAATGAGCAGTTCTTC. Protein: CASSEGSAVYNEQFF.

The rearrangement joins TRBV2 to TRBJ2-7; D is uncertain. There are 13 residues in the CDR3. V was clipped by 1 base and J by 3 bases, with 7 bases between them. CDR1 is SNHLY and CDR2 is FYNNEI in the germline V gene. The CDR3 here is CASSEGVGYEQYF. As DNA, the CDR3 is TGTGCCAGCAGTGAAGGAGTCGGCTACGAGCAGTACTTC. Together with reference TRBV2 and TRBJ2-7, the CDR3 gives the full variable domain: EPEVTQTPSHQVTQMGQEVILRCVPISNHLYFYWYRQILGQKVEFLVSFYNNEISEKSEIFDDQFSVERPDGSNFTLKIRSTKLEDSAMYFCASSEGVGYEQYFGPGTRLTVT.

Regarding this clone: The sample carries other DNA sequences with the same CDR3. The chain carries TRBV9 and TRBJ2-2; D call uncertain. Germline V CDR1 and CDR2: SGDLS, YYNGEE. The V gene lost 0 bases and the J gene lost 5 bases, with 5 bases spanning the gap. This CDR3 spans 13 amino acids. Here the CDR3 reads CASSVVGTGELFF. CDR3 sequence (DNA): TGTGCCAGCAGCGTAGTGGGGACCGGGGAGCTGTTTTTT.

V usage is TRBV6-5 and J usage is TRBJ2-7; D remains ambiguous. Trimming shortened V by 2 bases and J by 0 bases, and 8 bases separated the two germline ends. CDR1 is MNHEY and CDR2 is SVGAGI in the germline V gene. The CDR3 runs to 14 residues. Here the CDR3 reads CASSYLGTSYEQYF. CDR3 nucleotides: TGTGCCAGCAGTTACCTCGGCACCTCCTACGAGCAGTACTTC.

The genes are TRBV15 and TRBJ2-1; TRBD2 is a possible D gene (6 bases). Trimming shortened V by 2 bases and J by 0 bases, and 14 bases separated the two germline ends. CDR3 length equals 17 residues. Germline V gene sequence: CDR1 LNHNV, CDR2 YYDKDF (reference sequence). The CDR3, as DNA: TGTGCCACCAGCAGAATGCTAGCGTCCAGCTCCTACAATGAGCAGTTCTTC. It encodes CATSRMLASSSYNEQFF.

V gene TRBV7-2 combines with J gene TRBJ1-2, with D possibly TRBD1 on 6 matching bases. Germline-derived CDR1 and CDR2 are SGHTA and FQGNSA. This CDR3 spans 14 amino acids. Trimming pared 4 bases from V and 4 bases from J, leaving 13 bases between. DNA for the CDR3: TGTGCCAGCAGCTCGGCCGGGACACCCTATGGCTACACCTTC. Protein: CASSSAGTPYGYTF.

The gene calls are TRBV7-9 and TRBJ2-1, with 8 bases matching TRBD2. The V gene end was trimmed by 4 bases and the J gene end by 8 bases; junction bases not matched to a gene: 16. Germline CDR1 SEHNR, CDR2 FQNEAQ (reference sequence). The CDR3 runs 17 residues. CDR3 DNA: TGTGCCAGCAGCTATTTAAAACCGGGACTAGATATGGATGAGCAGTTCTTC. Translating it yields CASSYLKPGLDMDEQFF.

The gene calls are TRBV5-1 and TRBJ1-2; the match to TRBD1 covers 8 bases. Germline V gene data show CDR1 as SGHRS and CDR2 as YFSETQ. CDR3 size: 15 residues. After removal of 4 bases from V and 4 bases from J, the junction contained 9 bases not matched to a gene. DNA of the CDR3: TGCGCCAGCAGCACGGACAGGGATATAGCCTATGGCTACACCTTC. Its protein is CASSTDRDIAYGYTF.